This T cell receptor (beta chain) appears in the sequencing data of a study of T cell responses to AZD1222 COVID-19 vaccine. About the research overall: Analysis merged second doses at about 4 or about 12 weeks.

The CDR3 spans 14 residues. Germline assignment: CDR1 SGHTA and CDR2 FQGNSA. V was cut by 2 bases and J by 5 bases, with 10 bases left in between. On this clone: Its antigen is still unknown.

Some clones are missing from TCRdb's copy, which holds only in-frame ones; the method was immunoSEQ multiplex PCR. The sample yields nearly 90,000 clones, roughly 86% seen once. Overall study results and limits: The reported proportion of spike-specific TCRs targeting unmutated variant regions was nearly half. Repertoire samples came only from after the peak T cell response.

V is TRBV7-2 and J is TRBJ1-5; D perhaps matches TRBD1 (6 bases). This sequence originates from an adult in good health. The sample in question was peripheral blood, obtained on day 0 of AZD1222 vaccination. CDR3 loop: CASSLKPGDQPQHF. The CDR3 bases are TGTGCCAGCAGCTTAAAGCCAGGGGATCAGCCCCAGCATTTT.